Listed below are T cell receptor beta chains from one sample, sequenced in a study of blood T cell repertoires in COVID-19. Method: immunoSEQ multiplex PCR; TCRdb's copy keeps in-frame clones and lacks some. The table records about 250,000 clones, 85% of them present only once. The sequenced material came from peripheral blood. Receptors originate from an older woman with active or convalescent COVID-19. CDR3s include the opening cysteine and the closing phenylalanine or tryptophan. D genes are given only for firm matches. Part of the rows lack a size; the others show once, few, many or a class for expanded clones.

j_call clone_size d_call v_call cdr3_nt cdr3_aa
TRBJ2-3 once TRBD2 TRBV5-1 TGCGCCAGCAGCTTGGCCGGCGGGAGGGCTTCAGATACGCAGTATTTT CASSLAGGRASDTQYF
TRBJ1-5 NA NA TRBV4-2 TGTGCCAGCAGCCAAGATCGAGGGTCGGGTCAGCCCCAGCATTTT CASSQDRGSGQPQHF
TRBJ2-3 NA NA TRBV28 TGTGCCAGCAGTTTACCTTACTACACAGATACGCAGTATTTT CASSLPYYTDTQYF
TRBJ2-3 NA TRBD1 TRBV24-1 TGTGCCACCAGTGACTCGCGTCCGGGACAGGGGGCTGGGGATACGCAGTATTTT CATSDSRPGQGAGDTQYF
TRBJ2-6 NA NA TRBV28 TGTGCCAGCAGGTTTACTGCCAGGGGATCTGGGGCCAACGTCCTGACTTTC CASRFTARGSGANVLTF
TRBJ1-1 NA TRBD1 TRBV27 TGTGCCAGCAAGTACAGGGGAATGGGTACTGAAGCTTTCTTT CASKYRGMGTEAFF
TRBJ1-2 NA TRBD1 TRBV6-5 TGTGCCAGCAGCGGGACAGGGGGTTATGGCTACACCTTC CASSGTGGYGYTF
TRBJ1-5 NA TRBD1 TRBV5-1 TGCGCCAGCAGCTTGGGGACAGGGGGCCGACAGCCCCAGCATTTT CASSLGTGGRQPQHF
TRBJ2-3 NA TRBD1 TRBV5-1 TGCGCCAGCAGCTTGGGAGGGGGCGGCACAGATACGCAGTATTTT CASSLGGGGTDTQYF
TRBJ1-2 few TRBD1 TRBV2 TGTGCCAGCGGAAAAGACAGGGATTTGTATGGCTACACCTTC CASGKDRDLYGYTF
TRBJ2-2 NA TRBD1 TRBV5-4 TGTGCCAGCAGCAAGGGACAGGGTATGGGCGGGGAGCTGTTTTTT CASSKGQGMGGELFF
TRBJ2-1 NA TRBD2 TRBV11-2 TGTGCCAGCAGCTTAGTGGGACTAGCGGGCAGGAACAATGAGCAGTTCTTC CASSLVGLAGRNNEQFF
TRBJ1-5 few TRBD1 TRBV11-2 TGTGCCAGCAGTTCCGGGACAGGGGACAGCCAGCCCCAGCATTTT CASSSGTGDSQPQHF
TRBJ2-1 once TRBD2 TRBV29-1 TGCAGCGTTGAAGGACTAGCGGGGGGGCCCTCCTACAATGAGCAGTTCTTC CSVEGLAGGPSYNEQFF
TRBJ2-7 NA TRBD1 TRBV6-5 TGTGCCAGCAGGCAAGACAGGGGTACTGGCTACGAGCAGTACTTC CASRQDRGTGYEQYF
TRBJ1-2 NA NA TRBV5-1 TGCGCCAGCAGGTCGGACAGCAACTATGGCTACACCTTC CASRSDSNYGYTF
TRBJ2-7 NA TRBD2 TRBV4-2 TGTGCCAGCAGCCAAGATGTAGCGGGAAGCTCCTACGAGCAGTACTTC CASSQDVAGSSYEQYF
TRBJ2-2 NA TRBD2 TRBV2 TGTGCCAGCAGAAAACTAGCGGGAGGGTTCGCGAACACCGGGGAGCTGTTTTTT CASRKLAGGFANTGELFF
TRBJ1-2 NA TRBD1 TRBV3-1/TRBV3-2 TGTGCCAGCAGCCACACAGGGGGCCTAAACTATGGCTACACCTTC CASSHTGGLNYGYTF
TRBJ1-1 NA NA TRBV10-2 TGCGCCAGCAGCTGGCAGGGGAACACTGAAGCTTTCTTT CASSWQGNTEAFF
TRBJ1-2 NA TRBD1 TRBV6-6 TGTGCCAGCACCAAACAGGGGAATGGCTACACCTTC CASTKQGNGYTF
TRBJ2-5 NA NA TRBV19 TGTGCCAGTAGTATCAGGGTAGGGGGACAAGAGACCCAGTACTTC CASSIRVGGQETQYF
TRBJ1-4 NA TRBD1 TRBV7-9 TGTGCCAGCAGCACAGACAGGGGGGGATATCGAGAAAAACTGTTTTTT CASSTDRGGYREKLFF
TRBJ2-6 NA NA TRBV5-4 TGTGCCAGCAGCTTGGGTATCGGCAGGGCCCTCTCTGGGGCCAACGTCCTGACTTTC CASSLGIGRALSGANVLTF
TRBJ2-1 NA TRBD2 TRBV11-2 TGTGCCAGCAGCTTAGGTAGCGGGGGGTTTTCCCCTGAGCAGTTCTTC CASSLGSGGFSPEQFF
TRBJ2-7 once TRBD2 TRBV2 TGTGCCAGCAGCGAGGGACTAGCGAGGGTCTACGAGCAGTACTTC CASSEGLARVYEQYF
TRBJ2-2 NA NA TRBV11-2 TGTGCCAGCAGCCGTCAGGGGTTATTGAACACCGGGGAGCTGTTTTTT CASSRQGLLNTGELFF
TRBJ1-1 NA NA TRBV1 TGCACCAGCAGCCGAAGGGGTGAGGAAACGAACACTGAAGCTTTCTTT CTSSRRGEETNTEAFF
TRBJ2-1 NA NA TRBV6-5 TGTGCCAGCAGGGGAGGCAGGGCTTCCTACAATGAGCAGTTCTTC CASRGGRASYNEQFF
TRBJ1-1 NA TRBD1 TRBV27 TGTGCCAGCAGGTTTTCAACAGGGGGGTGGGCTGAAGCTTTCTTT CASRFSTGGWAEAFF
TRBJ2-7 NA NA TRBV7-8 TGTGCCAGCAGCTTTTCCGATCGCGCCCTCTACGAGCAGTACTTC CASSFSDRALYEQYF
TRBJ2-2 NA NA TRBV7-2 TGTGCCAGCAGCTTGTCGCCGTCGGGTAGAATTAACACCGGGAAGCTGTTTTTT CASSLSPSGRINTGKLFF
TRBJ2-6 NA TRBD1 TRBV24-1 TGTGCCACCAGTACGGGACAGGGTGGCTCTGGGGCCAACGTCCTGACTTTC CATSTGQGGSGANVLTF
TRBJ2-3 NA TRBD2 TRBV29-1 TGCAGCGTGGCCCGGCAGATAGCGGGAGTGGGTACGCAGTATTTT CSVARQIAGVGTQYF
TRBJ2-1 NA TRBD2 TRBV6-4 TGTGCCAGCAGCCGACTAGCGGGAGGGCCGAACCCTTCCTACAATGAGCAGTTCTTC CASSRLAGGPNPSYNEQFF
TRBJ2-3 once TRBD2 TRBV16 TGTGCCAGCAGCGATAATCGACTAGCGGCAGATACGCAGTATTTT CASSDNRLAADTQYF
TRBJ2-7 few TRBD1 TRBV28 TGTGCCAGCAGTCGCGGACAGGGCCCAGCGGGCGCCATCTACGAGCAGTACTTC CASSRGQGPAGAIYEQYF
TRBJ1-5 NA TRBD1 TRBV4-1 TGCGCCAGCACCCAGACGGGGACAGGCAATCAGCCCCAGCATTTT CASTQTGTGNQPQHF
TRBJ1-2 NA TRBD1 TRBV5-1 TGCGCCAGCAGCTTTGGGACAGGGGAGGATGGCTACACCTTC CASSFGTGEDGYTF
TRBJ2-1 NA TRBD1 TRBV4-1 TGCGCCAGCAGCCAAGCCACAGGGGGATACAATGAGCAGTTCTTC CASSQATGGYNEQFF
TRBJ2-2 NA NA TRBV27 TGTGCCAGTGAGTTATCCGGGGAGCTGTTTTTT CASELSGELFF
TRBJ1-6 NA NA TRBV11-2 TGTGCCAGCAGCTTAAGGGCAGGGTGGGAATCACCCCTCCACTTT CASSLRAGWESPLHF
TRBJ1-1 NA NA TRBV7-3 TGTGCCATCCCGGACACTGAAGCTTTCTTT CAIPDTEAFF
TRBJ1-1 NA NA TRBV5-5 TGTGCCAGCAGCGCACCTTTGAGAGGAAACACTGAAGCTTTCTTT CASSAPLRGNTEAFF
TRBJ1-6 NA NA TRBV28 TGTGCCAGCAGCCATCCAGATAACGAACGGGGTCTCCCCTATAATTCACCCCTCCACTTT CASSHPDNERGLPYNSPLHF
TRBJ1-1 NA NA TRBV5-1 TGCGCCAGCAGCCTAAGGGGCGATTCTGGAAGTGAAGCTTTCTTT CASSLRGDSGSEAFF
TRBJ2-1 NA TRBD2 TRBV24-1 TGTGCCACCAGCTTTCGGGAGGCCTTCTACAATGAGCAGTTCTTC CATSFREAFYNEQFF